The 18 T cell receptor beta chains in this list originate from one sample, sequenced in a study of blood T cells in healthy people across ages. Primed by a sample-barcoded 5' primer and a J-beta primer mix, a second PCR proceeded for about 7 to 12 cycles. Using its own MiXCR run on the 5' RACE reads, TCRdb lists one record per CDR3 protein. Among over 600,000 distinct CDR3 sequences listed, roughly 56% were seen once. The sequenced material came from blood. The source is a man aged 40-50 years in good health.

The V and J genes are TRBV12-3 or TRBV12-4 and TRBJ2-1; TRBD2 agrees at 12 bases. V gave up 6 bases and J gave up 8 bases; unmatched junction bases: 11. The CDR3 length is 16 residues. The CDR3 nucleotides read TGTGCCAGCAGCCAGACTAGCGGGAGTGGTTCGCATGAGCAGTTCTTC. Translation: CASSQTSGSGSHEQFF.

This clonotype was picked up one time. The rearrangement joins TRBV5-1 to TRBJ2-4; tentative D call: TRBD1 (6 bases). Trimming cost V 1 base and J 0 bases, with 14 bases left between them. Per germline, CDR1 SGHRS and CDR2 YFSETQ. CDR3 length equals 17 residues. The CDR3 here is CASSLQGQGVAKNIQYF. The DNA for the CDR3 is TGCGCCAGCAGCTTGCAGGGGCAGGGAGTAGCCAAAAACATTCAGTACTTC. Using reference TRBV5-1 and TRBJ2-4 for the parts outside the CDR3, the full variable domain is KAGVTQTPRYLIKTRGQQVTLSCSPISGHRSVSWYQQTPGQGLQFLFEYFSETQRNKGNFPGRFSGRQFSNSRSEMNVSTLELGDSALYLCASSLQGQGVAKNIQYFGAGTRLSVL.

This sequence joins TRBV27 and TRBJ2-1, with D possibly called TRBD1 or TRBD2 (6 bases each). CDR1 is MNHEY, CDR2 SMNVEV, per germline (reference sequence). The CDR3 has 17 amino acids. Trimming shortened V by 1 base and J by 1 base, and 14 bases separated the two germline ends. The CDR3 loop is CASSLWFSGASYNEQFF. As DNA, the CDR3 is TGTGCCAGCAGTTTATGGTTTTCGGGGGCTTCCTACAATGAGCAGTTCTTC.

The chain joins TRBV3-1 to TRBJ2-1, with a possible D match to TRBD2 (5 bases). V was cut by 5 bases and J by 6 bases, with 17 bases left in between. Germline V gene sequence: CDR1 LGHDT, CDR2 YNNKEL (reference sequence). The CDR3 is 15 amino acids. The CDR3 region is CASSFSGISCNEQFF. The CDR3 DNA follows: TGTGCCAGCAGCTTTTCGGGGATCTCTTGCAATGAGCAGTTCTTC.

The chain recombines TRBV24-1 with TRBJ2-4; 8 bases agree with TRBD1. The end of the DNA is better explained by TRBJ2-5, so the J call may be wrong. The CDR3 has 17 residues. The germline CDR1 and CDR2 sequences are KGHDR and SFDVKD. In DNA, the CDR3 is TGTGCCACCAGTGATCGACCGGGACAGGCCTTGAAAGAGACCCAGTACTTC. Protein product: CATSDRPGQALKETQYF.

The chain uses TRBV7-2 and TRBJ2-7, with TRBD2 identical over 8 bases. The CDR3 extends over 16 amino acids. Germline V CDR1 and CDR2: SGHTA, FQGNSA. With V trimmed by 1 base and J by 6 bases, 11 bases remained unmatched. This chain's CDR3 is CASSLDSRSGRGEQYF. CDR3 nucleotides: TGTGCCAGCAGCTTAGATAGCAGAAGCGGGAGAGGCGAGCAGTACTTC.

The chain is built from TRBV7-9 and TRBJ2-4, with 13 bases that match TRBD2. The CDR3 has 20 residues. After removal of 4 bases from V and 1 base from J, the junction contained 13 bases not matched to a gene. Per germline, CDR1 SEHNR and CDR2 FQNEAQ (reference sequence). The CDR3 is CASSSWTSGRRGKAKNIQYF. Written as DNA, the CDR3 is TGTGCCAGCAGCTCTTGGACTAGCGGGAGACGCGGGAAGGCCAAAAACATTCAGTACTTC.

This sequence joins TRBV20-1 and TRBJ1-2; the D gene is possibly TRBD1 (6 bases). Trimming took 8 bases from V and 2 from J, leaving 18 bases between them. Germline lookup yields CDR1 DFQATT and CDR2 SNEGSKA (reference sequence). This CDR3 spans 14 amino acids. The CDR3 loop reads CSTTRGQTNYGYTF. The CDR3 DNA reads as TGCAGTACAACCCGGGGGCAGACCAACTATGGCTACACCTTC.

This chain joins TRBV6-2 or TRBV6-3 and TRBJ2-5, with a possible D match to TRBD2 (5 bases). Germline V gene lookup returns CDR1 MNHEY and CDR2 SVGEGT. Deletions cut 5 bases from V and 13 bases from J, with 14 bases between. The CDR3 has 11 amino acids. The DNA of the CDR3 is TGTGCCAGCAGTCAGCACCCCGGGGTGTACTTC. It specifies CASSQHPGVYF.

This clonotype was seen at least ten times. The chain is built from TRBV21-1 and TRBJ1-6; TRBD1, the D gene given by the table, was not confirmed from the DNA. TRBV21-1 is deemed a pseudogene. The CDR3 consists of 17 residues. CDR3 amino acids: CASSLFRQRKKEAPLHF. CDR3 nucleotides: TGTGCCAGCAGTCTATTTCGACAGAGAAAGAAAGAGGCACCCCTCCACTTT.

The chain joins TRBV9 to TRBJ1-1, with a possible D match to TRBD1 (5 bases). The ends were cut back, 3 bases at V and 4 bases at J, with 16 bases in the middle. This CDR3 has 15 amino acids. Germline V lookup: CDR1 SGDLS, CDR2 YYNGEE. As DNA, the CDR3 is TGTGCCAGCAGCGCCCCGGGAACCCAGGGCACTGAAGCTTTCTTT. Translated, it gives CASSAPGTQGTEAFF. Full variable domain (outside the CDR3, taken from reference TRBV9 and TRBJ1-1): DSGVTQTPKHLITATGQRVTLRCSPRSGDLSVYWYQQSLDQGLQFLIQYYNGEERAKGNILERFSAQQFPDLHSELNLSSLELGDSALYFCASSAPGTQGTEAFFGQGTRLTVV.

Only a few counts were recorded for this clonotype. The V gene is TRBV6-6, the J gene TRBJ2-3; D is perhaps TRBD1 or TRBD2 (5 bases each). From germline, CDR1 is MNHNY and CDR2 SVGAGI (reference sequence). The V gene lost 5 bases and the J gene lost 0 bases, with 15 bases spanning the gap. CDR3 size: 16 residues. The CDR3 region has the DNA TGTGCCAGCAGTCGCAACCAGGGAGCTAGCACAGATACGCAGTATTTT. Its translation: CASSRNQGASTDTQYF.

This clonotype was counted a few times. V usage is TRBV27 and J usage is TRBJ1-2; a possible D gene is TRBD1 (6 bases). The V gene's germline CDR1 is MNHEY and CDR2 SMNVEV (reference sequence). The CDR3 spans 14 residues. Trimming shortened V by 7 bases and J by 4 bases, and 16 bases separated the two germline ends. As DNA, the CDR3 is TGTGCCAGCACCCCCAGGGGCAGGGTCTATGGCTACACCTTC. This codes for CASTPRGRVYGYTF.

The J gene is TRBJ2-7, the V gene TRBV7-9; maybe TRBD1 (5 bases). The V end lost 1 base, the J end lost 4 bases, and 14 bases lay between the germline ends. CDR3 length: 15 residues. Germline-derived CDR1 and CDR2 are SEHNR and FQNEAQ (reference sequence). The CDR3 region has the DNA TGTGCCAGCAGCTTAGAGGGGTCCCTAAAATACGAGCAGTACTTC. It codes for CASSLEGSLKYEQYF. Based on the CDR3 plus reference TRBV7-9 and TRBJ2-7, the full variable domain is DTGVSQNPRHKITKRGQNVTFRCDPISEHNRLYWYRQTLGQGPEFLTYFQNEAQLEKSRLLSDRFSAERPKGSFSTLEIQRTEQGDSAMYLCASSLEGSLKYEQYFGPGTRLTVT.

The chain employs TRBV15 and TRBJ2-3; 7 bases map to TRBD1. Germline CDR1 reads LNHNV; CDR2 reads YYDKDF (reference sequence). V shed 5 bases, J shed 0 bases, and the junction held 8 bases outside the gene matches. The CDR3 totals 16 residues. Here the CDR3 reads CATSARTGPSTDTQYF. CDR3 nucleotide sequence: TGTGCCACCAGCGCCCGGACAGGTCCAAGCACAGATACGCAGTATTTT.

This clonotype was counted a few times. V usage is TRBV28 and J usage is TRBJ2-1, with TRBD2 matching 11 bases. Germline V lookup: CDR1 MDHEN, CDR2 SYDVKM. V dropped 4 bases and J dropped 5; count of bases not matched to a gene: 13. The CDR3 runs to 18 residues. The CDR3 DNA is TGTGCCAGCAGTTCCCATAGCGGGACTAGCGGCAAACACAATGAGCAGTTCTTC. Translating it yields CASSSHSGTSGKHNEQFF.

This chain uses TRBV29-1 with TRBJ1-1; 7 nucleotides agree with TRBD1. The CDR3 contains 15 residues. CDR1 and CDR2 from the germline V gene are SQVTM and ANQGSEA. The ends lost 6 bases at V and 7 bases at J; junction bases unmatched: 17. This CDR3 reads CSVLQGINLLGEAFF. In nucleotides, the CDR3 is TGCAGCGTCCTACAGGGGATTAACCTTCTCGGTGAAGCTTTCTTT.

The rearrangement uses TRBV28 and TRBJ2-6; D is undetermined. The CDR3 consists of 14 residues. Germline CDR1 is MDHEN and CDR2 is SYDVKM. V dropped 5 bases and J dropped 6 bases, with 11 bases sitting between them. The CDR3: CASSAGITANVLTF. The CDR3 nucleotides read TGTGCCAGCAGTGCCGGCATCACGGCCAACGTCCTGACTTTC.